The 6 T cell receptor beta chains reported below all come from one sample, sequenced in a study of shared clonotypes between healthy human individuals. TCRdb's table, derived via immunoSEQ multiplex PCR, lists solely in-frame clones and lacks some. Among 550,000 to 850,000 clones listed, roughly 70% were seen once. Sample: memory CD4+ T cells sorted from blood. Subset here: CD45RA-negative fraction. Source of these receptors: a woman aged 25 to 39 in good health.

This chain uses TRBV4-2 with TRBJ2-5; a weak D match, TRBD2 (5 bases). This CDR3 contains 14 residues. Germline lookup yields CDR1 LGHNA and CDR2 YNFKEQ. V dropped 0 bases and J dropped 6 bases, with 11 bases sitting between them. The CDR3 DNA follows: TGTGCCAGCAGCCAAGATCGGGGAATGCAGACCCAGTACTTC. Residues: CASSQDRGMQTQYF.

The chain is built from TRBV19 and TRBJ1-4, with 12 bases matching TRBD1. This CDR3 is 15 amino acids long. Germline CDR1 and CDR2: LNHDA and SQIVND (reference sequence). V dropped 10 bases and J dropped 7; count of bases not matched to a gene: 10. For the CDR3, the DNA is TGTGCCACCCGTCCCGGGACAGGGGGCACTGAAAAACTGTTTTTT. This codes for CATRPGTGGTEKLFF.

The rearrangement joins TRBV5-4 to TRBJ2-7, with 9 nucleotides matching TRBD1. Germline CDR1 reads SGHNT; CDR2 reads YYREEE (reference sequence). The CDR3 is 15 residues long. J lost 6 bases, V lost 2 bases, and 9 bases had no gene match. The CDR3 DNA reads TGTGCCAGCAGCTTAAGGGGACAGGGTTCCCTCGAGCAGTACTTC. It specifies CASSLRGQGSLEQYF.

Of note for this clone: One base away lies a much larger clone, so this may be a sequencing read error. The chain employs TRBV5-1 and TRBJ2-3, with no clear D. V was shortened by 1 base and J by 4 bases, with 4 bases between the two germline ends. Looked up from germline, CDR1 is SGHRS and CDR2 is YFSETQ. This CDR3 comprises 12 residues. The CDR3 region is CASSLFADTQYF. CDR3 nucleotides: TGCGCCAGCAGCTTGTTCGCAGATACGCAGTATTTT.

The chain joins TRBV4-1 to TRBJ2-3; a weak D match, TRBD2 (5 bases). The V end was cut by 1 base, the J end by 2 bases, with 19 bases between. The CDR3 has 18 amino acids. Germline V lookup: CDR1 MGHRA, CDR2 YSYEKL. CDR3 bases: TGCGCCAGCAGCCAAGGTTTTAGTGGGAGAGCGCACACAGATACGCAGTATTTT. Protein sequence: CASSQGFSGRAHTDTQYF.

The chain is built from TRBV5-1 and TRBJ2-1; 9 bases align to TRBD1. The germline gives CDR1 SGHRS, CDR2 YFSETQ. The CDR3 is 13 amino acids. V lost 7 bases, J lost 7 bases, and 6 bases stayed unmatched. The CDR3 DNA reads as TGCGCCAGCGCGGGACAGGGCGTAAATGAGCAGTTCTTC. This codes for CASAGQGVNEQFF.